The source of this TCR beta chain is a study of response to subunit inactivated influenza vaccine. The CDR3 is 13 amino acids. The V and J ends lost 2 bases and 6 bases respectively, with 12 bases between them. Germline CDR1 reads SGHRS; CDR2 reads YFSETQ. This clonotype was counted only a few times. TCRdb reanalysed the RT-PCR reads using MiXCR and keeps one entry per CDR3 protein. The sample shows around 600,000 distinct CDR3 sequences, approximately 10% of them seen only once. The same data also went into a second study, on T cells expressing NK-cell markers. That study adds: With UMIs, 5'RACE template switching was used to make TCR beta cDNA. It was sorted CD3+CD56+NKG2C+, CD3+CD56+NKG2C- and CD3+CD56-NKG2C+ T cells that supplied the TCR beta repertoires. Sorting in several experiments was restricted by an anti-gamma-delta TCR antibody to alpha-beta TCR T cells. Six of the donors carried dominant NKG2C+ clonotypes that took up about 1.0-7.0% of their CD8+ T cells. Whether expanded NKG2C+ T cell clones recognized HCMV stayed uncertain.

The chain couples TRBV5-1 to TRBJ2-7; a weak D match, TRBD2 (6 bases). The input for sequencing was PBMCs from blood, taken on the day of vaccination. This sequence originates from a man in his forties or fifties who received an inactivated influenza vaccine. The CDR3: CASSLSGVGEQYF. In nucleotides, the CDR3 is TGCGCCAGCAGCTTATCGGGGGTCGGCGAGCAGTACTTC.